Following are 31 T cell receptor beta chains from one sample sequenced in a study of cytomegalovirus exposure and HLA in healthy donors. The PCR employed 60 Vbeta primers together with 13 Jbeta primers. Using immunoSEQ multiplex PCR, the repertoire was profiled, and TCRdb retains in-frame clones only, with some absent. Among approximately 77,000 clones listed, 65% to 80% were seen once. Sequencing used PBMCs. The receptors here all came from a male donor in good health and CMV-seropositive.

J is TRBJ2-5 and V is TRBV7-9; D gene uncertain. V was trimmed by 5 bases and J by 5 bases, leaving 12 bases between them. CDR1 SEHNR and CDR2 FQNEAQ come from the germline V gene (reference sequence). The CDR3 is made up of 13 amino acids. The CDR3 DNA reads TGTGCCAGCAGCCTCCTTAGTGCGGAGACCCAGTACTTC. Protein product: CASSLLSAETQYF.

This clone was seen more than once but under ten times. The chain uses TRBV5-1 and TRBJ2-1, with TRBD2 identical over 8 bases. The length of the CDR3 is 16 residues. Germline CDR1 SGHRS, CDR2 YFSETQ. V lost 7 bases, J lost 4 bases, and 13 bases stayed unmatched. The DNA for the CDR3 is TGCGCCAGCTCACTCGGTCGGCGGGGGGTTTACAATGAGCAGTTCTTC. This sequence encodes CASSLGRRGVYNEQFF.

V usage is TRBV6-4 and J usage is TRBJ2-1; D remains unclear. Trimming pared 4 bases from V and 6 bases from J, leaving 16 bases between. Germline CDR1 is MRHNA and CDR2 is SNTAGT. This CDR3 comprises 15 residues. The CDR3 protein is CASSAFLSSSNEQFF. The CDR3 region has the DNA TGTGCCAGCAGTGCCTTTTTGAGTAGTAGCAATGAGCAGTTCTTC.

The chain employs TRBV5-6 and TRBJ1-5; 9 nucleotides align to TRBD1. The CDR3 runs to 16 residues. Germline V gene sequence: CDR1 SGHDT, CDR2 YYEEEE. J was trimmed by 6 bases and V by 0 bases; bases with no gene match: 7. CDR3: CASSLGGQGYLQPQHF. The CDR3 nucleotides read TGTGCCAGCAGCTTGGGGGGACAGGGCTATCTTCAGCCCCAGCATTTT.

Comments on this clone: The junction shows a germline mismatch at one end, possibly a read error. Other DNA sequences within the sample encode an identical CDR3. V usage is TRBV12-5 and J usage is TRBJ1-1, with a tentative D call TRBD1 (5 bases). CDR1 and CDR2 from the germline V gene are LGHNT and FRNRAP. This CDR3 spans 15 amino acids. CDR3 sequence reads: CASGLPTGGYTEAFF. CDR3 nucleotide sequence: TGCGCTAGTGGTTTGCCAACGGGGGGGTACACTGAAGCTTTCTTT.

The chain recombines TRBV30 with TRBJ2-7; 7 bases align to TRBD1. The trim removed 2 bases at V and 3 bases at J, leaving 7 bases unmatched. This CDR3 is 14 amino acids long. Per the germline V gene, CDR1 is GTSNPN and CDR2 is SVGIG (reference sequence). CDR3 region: CAWSSRDRLYEQYF. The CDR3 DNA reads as TGTGCCTGGAGTTCCCGGGACAGACTCTACGAGCAGTACTTC. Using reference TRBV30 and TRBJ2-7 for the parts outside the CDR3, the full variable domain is SQTIHQWPATLVQPVGSPLSLECTVEGTSNPNLYWYRQAAGRGLQLLFYSVGIGQISSEVPQNLSASRPQDRQFILSSKKLLLSDSGFYLCAWSSRDRLYEQYFGPGTRLTVT.

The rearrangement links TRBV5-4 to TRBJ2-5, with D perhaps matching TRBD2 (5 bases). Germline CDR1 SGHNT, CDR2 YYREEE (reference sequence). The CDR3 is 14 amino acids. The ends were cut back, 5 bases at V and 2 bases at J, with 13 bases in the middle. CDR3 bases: TGTGCCAGCAGGTCGGACTCGTTTCAAGAGACCCAGTACTTC. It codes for CASRSDSFQETQYF.

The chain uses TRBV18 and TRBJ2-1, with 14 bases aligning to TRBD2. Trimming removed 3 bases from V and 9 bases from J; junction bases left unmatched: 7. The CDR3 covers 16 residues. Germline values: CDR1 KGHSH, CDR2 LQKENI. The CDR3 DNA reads TGTGCCAGCTCACCTCGACTAGCGGGAGGGCCTGGTGAGCAGTTCTTC. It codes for CASSPRLAGGPGEQFF.

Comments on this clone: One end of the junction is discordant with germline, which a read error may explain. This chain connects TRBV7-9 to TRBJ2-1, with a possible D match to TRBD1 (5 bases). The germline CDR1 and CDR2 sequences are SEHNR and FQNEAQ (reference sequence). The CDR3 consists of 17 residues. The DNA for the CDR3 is TGTTCCAGCAGCTCCGGCTTGGGGCGTGGCTCCTACAATGAGCAGTTCTTC. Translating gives CSSSSGLGRGSYNEQFF.

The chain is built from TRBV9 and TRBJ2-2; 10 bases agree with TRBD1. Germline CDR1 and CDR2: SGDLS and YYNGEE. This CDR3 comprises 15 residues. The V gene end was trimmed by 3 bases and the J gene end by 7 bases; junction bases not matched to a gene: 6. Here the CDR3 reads CASSGTGGSSGELFF. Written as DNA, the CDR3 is TGTGCCAGCAGCGGGACAGGGGGAAGTAGCGGGGAGCTGTTTTTT.

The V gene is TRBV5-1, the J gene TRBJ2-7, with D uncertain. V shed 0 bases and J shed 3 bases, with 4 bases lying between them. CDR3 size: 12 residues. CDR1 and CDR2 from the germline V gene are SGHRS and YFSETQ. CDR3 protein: CASSLDHYEQYF. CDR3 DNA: TGCGCCAGCAGCTTGGATCACTACGAGCAGTACTTC.

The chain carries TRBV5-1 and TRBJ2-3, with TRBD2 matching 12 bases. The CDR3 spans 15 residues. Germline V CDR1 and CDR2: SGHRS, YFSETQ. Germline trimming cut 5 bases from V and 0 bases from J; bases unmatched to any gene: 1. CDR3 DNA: TGCGCCAGCAGGCTAGCGGGGGGGAGCACAGATACGCAGTATTTT. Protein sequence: CASRLAGGSTDTQYF.

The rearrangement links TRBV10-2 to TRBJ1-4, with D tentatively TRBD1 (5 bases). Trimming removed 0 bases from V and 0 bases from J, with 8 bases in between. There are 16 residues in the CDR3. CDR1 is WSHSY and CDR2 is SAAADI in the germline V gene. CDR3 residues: CASSESGGATNEKLFF. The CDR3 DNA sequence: TGCGCCAGCAGTGAGTCGGGGGGAGCAACTAATGAAAAACTGTTTTTT.

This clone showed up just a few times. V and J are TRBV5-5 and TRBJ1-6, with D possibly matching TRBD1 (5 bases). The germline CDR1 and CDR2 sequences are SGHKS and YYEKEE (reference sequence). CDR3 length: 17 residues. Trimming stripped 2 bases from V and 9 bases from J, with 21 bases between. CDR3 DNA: TGTGCCAGCAGCTTAACACCGACAGAACCGGGGGGTTCACCCCTCCACTTT. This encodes CASSLTPTEPGGSPLHF.

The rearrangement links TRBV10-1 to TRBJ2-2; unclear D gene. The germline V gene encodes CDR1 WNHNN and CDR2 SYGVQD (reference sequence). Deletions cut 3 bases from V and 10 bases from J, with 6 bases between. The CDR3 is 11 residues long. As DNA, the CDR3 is TGCGCCAGCAGTGACGGTCCGGAGCTGTTTTTT. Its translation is CASSDGPELFF.

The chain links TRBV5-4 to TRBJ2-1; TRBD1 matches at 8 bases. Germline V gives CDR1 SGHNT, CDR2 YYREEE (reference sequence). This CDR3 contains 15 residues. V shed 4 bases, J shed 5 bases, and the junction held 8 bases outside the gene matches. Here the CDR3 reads CASSHPGQAHNEQFF. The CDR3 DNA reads TGTGCCAGCAGCCACCCGGGACAGGCTCACAATGAGCAGTTCTTC.

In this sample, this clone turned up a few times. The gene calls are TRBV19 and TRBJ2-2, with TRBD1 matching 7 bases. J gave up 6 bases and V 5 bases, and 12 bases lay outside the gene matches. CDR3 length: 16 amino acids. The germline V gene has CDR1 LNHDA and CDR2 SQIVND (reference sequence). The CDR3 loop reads CASSPDRVRSAGELFF. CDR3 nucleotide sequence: TGTGCCAGTAGTCCAGACAGGGTTAGATCTGCCGGGGAGCTGTTTTTT.

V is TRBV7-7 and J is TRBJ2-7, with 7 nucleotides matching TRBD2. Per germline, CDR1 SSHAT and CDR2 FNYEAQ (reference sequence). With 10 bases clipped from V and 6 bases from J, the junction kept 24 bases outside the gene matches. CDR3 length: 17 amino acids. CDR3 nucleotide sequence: TGTGCCAAAGAATTTGTAAAGGCGGGGGTCAGGCCATCCGAGCAGTACTTC. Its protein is CAKEFVKAGVRPSEQYF. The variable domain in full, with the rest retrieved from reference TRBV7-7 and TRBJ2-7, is GAGVSQSPRYKVTKRGQDVTLRCDPISSHATLYWYQQALGQGPEFLTYFNYEAQPDKSGLPSDRFSAERPEGSISTLTIQRTEQRDSAMYRCAKEFVKAGVRPSEQYFGPGTRLTVT.

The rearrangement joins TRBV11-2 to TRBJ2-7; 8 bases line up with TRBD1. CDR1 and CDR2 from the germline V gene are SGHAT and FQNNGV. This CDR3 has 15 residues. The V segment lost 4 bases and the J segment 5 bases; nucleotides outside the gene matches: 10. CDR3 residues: CASSSSRDRYNEQYF. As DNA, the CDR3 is TGTGCCAGCAGCTCCAGCCGGGACAGGTACAACGAGCAGTACTTC.

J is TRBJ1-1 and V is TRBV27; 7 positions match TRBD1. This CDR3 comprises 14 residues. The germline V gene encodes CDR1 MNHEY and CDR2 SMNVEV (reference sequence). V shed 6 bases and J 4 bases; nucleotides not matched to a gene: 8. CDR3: CASREKGASTEAFF. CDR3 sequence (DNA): TGTGCCAGCAGGGAGAAGGGGGCGAGCACTGAAGCTTTCTTT.

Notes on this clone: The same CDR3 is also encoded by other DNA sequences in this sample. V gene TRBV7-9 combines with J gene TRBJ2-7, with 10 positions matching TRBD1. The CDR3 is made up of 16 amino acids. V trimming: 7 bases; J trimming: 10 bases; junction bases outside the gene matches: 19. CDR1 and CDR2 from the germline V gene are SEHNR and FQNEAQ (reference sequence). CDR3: CASTPLNGDRGFEQYF. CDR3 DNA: TGTGCCAGCACTCCCCTCAACGGGGACAGGGGCTTCGAACAGTACTTC. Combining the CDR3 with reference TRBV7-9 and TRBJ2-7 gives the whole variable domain DTGVSQNPRHKITKRGQNVTFRCDPISEHNRLYWYRQTLGQGPEFLTYFQNEAQLEKSRLLSDRFSAERPKGSFSTLEIQRTEQGDSAMYLCASTPLNGDRGFEQYFGPGTRLTVT.

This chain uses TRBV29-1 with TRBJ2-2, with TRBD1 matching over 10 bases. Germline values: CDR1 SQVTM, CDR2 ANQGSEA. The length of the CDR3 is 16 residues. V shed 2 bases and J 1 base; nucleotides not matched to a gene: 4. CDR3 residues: CSVERRTGGNTGELFF. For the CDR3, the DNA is TGCAGCGTTGAACGAAGGACAGGGGGGAACACCGGGGAGCTGTTTTTT.

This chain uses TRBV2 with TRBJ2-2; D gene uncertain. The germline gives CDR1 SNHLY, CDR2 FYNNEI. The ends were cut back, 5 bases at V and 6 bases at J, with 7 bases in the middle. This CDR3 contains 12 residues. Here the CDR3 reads CASSPDSGELFF. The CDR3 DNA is TGTGCCAGCAGTCCTGACTCCGGGGAGCTGTTTTTT.

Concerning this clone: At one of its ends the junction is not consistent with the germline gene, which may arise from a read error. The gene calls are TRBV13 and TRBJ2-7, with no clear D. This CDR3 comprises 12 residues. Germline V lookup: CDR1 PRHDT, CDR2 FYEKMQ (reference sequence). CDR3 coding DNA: TGTGCCAGCAGCTCCGGTAACTACAAGCAGTACTTC. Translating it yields CASSSGNYKQYF.

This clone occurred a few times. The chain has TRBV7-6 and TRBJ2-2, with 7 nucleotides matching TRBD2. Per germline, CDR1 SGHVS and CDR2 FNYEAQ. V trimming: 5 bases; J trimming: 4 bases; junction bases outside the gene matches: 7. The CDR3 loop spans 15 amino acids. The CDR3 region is CASSPRASGTGELFF. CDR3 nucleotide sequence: TGTGCCAGCAGCCCTAGGGCTAGCGGCACCGGGGAGCTGTTTTTT.

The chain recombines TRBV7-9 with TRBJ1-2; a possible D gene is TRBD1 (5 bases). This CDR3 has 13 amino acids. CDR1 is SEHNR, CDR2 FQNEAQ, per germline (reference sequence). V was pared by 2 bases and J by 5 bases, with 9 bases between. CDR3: CASSLQGTYGYTF. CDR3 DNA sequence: TGTGCCAGCAGCTTACAGGGAACTTATGGCTACACCTTC.

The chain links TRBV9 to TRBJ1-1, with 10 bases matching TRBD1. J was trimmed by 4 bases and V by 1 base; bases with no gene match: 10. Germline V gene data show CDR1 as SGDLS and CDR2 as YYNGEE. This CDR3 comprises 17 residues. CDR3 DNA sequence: TGTGCCAGCAGCGTATTCCCCAGGACAGGGGGAGGCACTGAAGCTTTCTTT. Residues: CASSVFPRTGGGTEAFF.

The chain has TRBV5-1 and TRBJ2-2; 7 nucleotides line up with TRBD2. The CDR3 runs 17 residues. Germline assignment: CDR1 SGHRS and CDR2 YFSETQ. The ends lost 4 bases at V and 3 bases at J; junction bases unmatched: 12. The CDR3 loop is CASSKDGLDIYTGELFF. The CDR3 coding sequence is TGCGCCAGCAGCAAGGACGGACTAGACATTTACACCGGGGAGCTGTTTTTT.

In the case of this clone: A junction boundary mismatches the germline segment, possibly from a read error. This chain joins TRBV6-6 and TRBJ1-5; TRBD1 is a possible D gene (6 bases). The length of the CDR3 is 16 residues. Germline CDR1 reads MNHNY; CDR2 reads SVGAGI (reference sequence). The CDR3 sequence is CASSSADRPLDQAQHF. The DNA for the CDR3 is TGTGCCAGCAGTTCGGCAGACAGGCCTTTGGATCAGGCCCAGCATTTT.

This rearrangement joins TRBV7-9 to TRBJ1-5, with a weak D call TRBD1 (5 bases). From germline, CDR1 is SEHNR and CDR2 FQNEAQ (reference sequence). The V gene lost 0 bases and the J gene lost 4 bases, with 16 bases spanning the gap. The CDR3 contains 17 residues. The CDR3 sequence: CASSLAQTATVNQPQHF. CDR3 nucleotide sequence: TGTGCCAGCAGCTTAGCGCAGACCGCGACAGTTAATCAGCCCCAGCATTTT.

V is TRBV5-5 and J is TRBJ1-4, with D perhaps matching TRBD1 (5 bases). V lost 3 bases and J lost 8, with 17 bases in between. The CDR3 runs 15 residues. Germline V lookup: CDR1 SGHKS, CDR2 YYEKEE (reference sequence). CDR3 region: CASSSGGTFGEKLFF. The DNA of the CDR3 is TGTGCCAGCAGCTCGGGGGGTACTTTCGGGGAAAAACTGTTTTTT.